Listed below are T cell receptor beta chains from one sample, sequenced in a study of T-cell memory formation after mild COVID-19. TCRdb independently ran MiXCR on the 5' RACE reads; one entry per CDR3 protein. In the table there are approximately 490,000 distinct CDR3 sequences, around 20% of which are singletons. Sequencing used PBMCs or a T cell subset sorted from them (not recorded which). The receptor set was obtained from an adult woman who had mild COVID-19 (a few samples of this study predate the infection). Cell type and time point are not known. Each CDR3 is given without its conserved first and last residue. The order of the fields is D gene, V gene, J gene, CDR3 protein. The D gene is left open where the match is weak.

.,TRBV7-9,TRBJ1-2,ASSLQGRGDGYT
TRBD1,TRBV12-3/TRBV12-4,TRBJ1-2,ASSTDRASYGYT
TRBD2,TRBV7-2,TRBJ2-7,ASSHGTSETWISYEQY
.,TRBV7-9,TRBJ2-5,ASSLGLQTQY
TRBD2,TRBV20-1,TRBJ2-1,SARDIRRLAGGGDEQF
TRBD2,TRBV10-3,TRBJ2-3,AISDLVRGGSSTDTQY
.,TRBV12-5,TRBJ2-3,ASGYGYTDTQY
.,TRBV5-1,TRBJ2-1,ASSLAGTPNNEQF
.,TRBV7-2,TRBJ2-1,ASSYILNEQF
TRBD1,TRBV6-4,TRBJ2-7,ASSDPTPDRERTYEQY
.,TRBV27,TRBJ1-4,ASSSLGGREKLF
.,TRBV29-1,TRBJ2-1,SVDDSGTFNEQF
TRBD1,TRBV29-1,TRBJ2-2,SVEDEGQGPTGELF
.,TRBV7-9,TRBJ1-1,ASKREGLGVNTEAF
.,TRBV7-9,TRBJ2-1,ASSLALLDIEIPYNEQF
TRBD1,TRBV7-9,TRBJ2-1,ASSTDRGPSYNEQF
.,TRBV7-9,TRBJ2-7,ASSFTGPSYEQY
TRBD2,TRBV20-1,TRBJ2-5,SAPLLAGVYQETQY
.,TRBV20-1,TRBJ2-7,SARRQRSWDEQY
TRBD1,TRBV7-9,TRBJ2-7,ASSLQGQVAHEQY
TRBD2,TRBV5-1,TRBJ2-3,ASSPRRTSGGLGTDTQY
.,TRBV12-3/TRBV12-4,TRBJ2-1,ASSFSPRDNEQF
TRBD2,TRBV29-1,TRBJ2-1,SVERAGGPNGEQF
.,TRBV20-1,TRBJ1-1,RPGGPNTEAF
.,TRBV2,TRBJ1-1,ASRDSTGGNTEAF
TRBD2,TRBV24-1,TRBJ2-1,ATSDLNLAGWSSYNEQF
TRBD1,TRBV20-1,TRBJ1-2,SAQGDRVSGYT
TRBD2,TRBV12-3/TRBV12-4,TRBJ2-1,ASARRGTFNEQF
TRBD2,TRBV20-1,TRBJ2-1,SARDRGSGSYNEQF
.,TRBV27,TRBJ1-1,ASSLEARTTEAF
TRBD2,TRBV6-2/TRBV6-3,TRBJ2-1,ASRSAGLAGDNEQF
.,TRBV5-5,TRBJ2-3,ASSLDMTDTQY
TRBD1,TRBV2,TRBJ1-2,ASSEARQGFYGYT
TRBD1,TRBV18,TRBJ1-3,ASSPQGARAGNTIY
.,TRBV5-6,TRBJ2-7,ASSLALSYEQY
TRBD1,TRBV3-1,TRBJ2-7,ASSRTGVMANEQY
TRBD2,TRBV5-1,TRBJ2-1,ASSAGLAGGSNF
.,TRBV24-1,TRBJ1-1,ATSDSRGKETEAF
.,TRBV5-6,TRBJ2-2,ASSSRGRTTGELF
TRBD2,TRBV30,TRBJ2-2,AWRAGTSGLNTGELF
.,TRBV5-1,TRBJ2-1,ASSLVGVYYNEQF
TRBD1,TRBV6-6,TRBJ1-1,ASRRTGVAVRNPEAF